What follows are 27 T cell receptor beta chains derived from one specimen sequenced in a study of blood T cell repertoires in COVID-19 (dated by TCRdb to about 2020). The library was generated by the immunoSEQ multiplex PCR assay. TCRdb mirrors the immuneACCESS table, restricted to in-frame sequences. Some clones are absent from its copies; in checked studies, under half trace to an unresolved V gene, and the reason for the others is unknown. The sample has around 26,000 clones on record, almost 95% of them singletons. Around 2.1% of the sample lies in the top ten. What was sequenced was peripheral blood. The receptors shown here come from a human donor in a cohort sampled during active COVID-19.

The genes are TRBV27 and TRBJ2-3; 9 bases align to TRBD2. The V gene end was trimmed by 2 bases and the J gene end by 1 base; junction bases not matched to a gene: 7. The CDR3 is made up of 17 amino acids. CDR1 and CDR2 from the germline V gene are MNHEY and SMNVEV (reference sequence). The CDR3 DNA reads as TGTGCCAGCAGTTTAGATGGTTCTAGCGGGGGCACAGATACGCAGTATTTT. Encoded protein: CASSLDGSSGGTDTQYF.

The V and J genes are TRBV10-2 and TRBJ1-6; D may be TRBD1 (5 bases). Germline V CDR1 and CDR2: WSHSY, SAAADI. Trimming removed 8 bases from V and 3 bases from J, with 14 bases in between. CDR3 length: 15 amino acids. The CDR3 coding sequence is TGCGCCAGCGAGGCTTCGACAGACTATAATTCACCCCTCCACTTT. It is translated as CASEASTDYNSPLHF.

This chain connects TRBV5-4 to TRBJ2-7; D is possibly TRBD1 (7 bases). Germline assignment: CDR1 SGHNT and CDR2 YYREEE (reference sequence). V lost 1 base to trimming and J lost 5 bases, with 16 bases between them. This CDR3 is built from 15 residues. CDR3 sequence: CASSLWAGGGNEQYF. In nucleotides, the CDR3 is TGTGCCAGCAGCTTGTGGGCAGGGGGAGGTAACGAGCAGTACTTC.

The V gene is TRBV14, the J gene TRBJ2-7; D may be TRBD1 (6 bases). Trimming removed 6 bases at V and 3 bases at J, with 9 bases between. The CDR3 loop spans 12 amino acids. CDR1 and CDR2 (germline): SGHDN, FVKESK. The CDR3 loop is CASSLTGYEQYF. The CDR3 DNA reads as TGTGCCAGCAGTCTGACAGGCTACGAGCAGTACTTC. The whole variable domain, filled in from reference TRBV14 and TRBJ2-7, reads EAGVTQFPSHSVIEKGQTVTLRCDPISGHDNLYWYRRVMGKEIKFLLHFVKESKQDESGMPNNRFLAERTGGTYSTLKVQPAELEDSGVYFCASSLTGYEQYFGPGTRLTVT.

This chain links TRBV11-3 with TRBJ2-1, with D possibly matching TRBD1 (5 bases). The CDR3 runs 17 residues. Germline V gives CDR1 SGHNT, CDR2 YENEEA. Between the trimmed V and J ends, which lost 5 bases and 8 bases, there was a span of 25 bases. CDR3 sequence: CASSLTWTEQGFDEQFF. The DNA for the CDR3 is TGTGCCAGCAGCCTAACCTGGACCGAGCAGGGTTTCGATGAGCAGTTCTTC. The whole variable domain, filled in from reference TRBV11-3 and TRBJ2-1, reads EAGVVQSPRYKIIEKKQPVAFWCNPISGHNTLYWYLQNLGQGPELLIRYENEEAVDDSQLPKDRFSAERLKGVDSTLKIQPAELGDSAVYLCASSLTWTEQGFDEQFFGPGTRLTVL.

V is TRBV7-2 and J is TRBJ1-6; 8 bases fit TRBD1. The CDR3 loop spans 14 amino acids. Germline assignment: CDR1 SGHTA and CDR2 FQGNSA. V lost 3 bases, J lost 7 bases, and 2 bases stayed unmatched. CDR3 sequence (DNA): TGTGCCAGCAGCTTCAGGGACAGGAATTCACCCCTCCACTTT. This codes for CASSFRDRNSPLHF.

The rearrangement uses TRBV6-1 and TRBJ2-7, with a possible D match to TRBD1 (5 bases). The CDR3 covers 14 residues. The V end was cut by 2 bases, the J end by 2 bases, with 10 bases between. Germline CDR1 reads MNHNS; CDR2 reads SASEGT. CDR3 DNA sequence: TGTGCCAGCAGTGAAAGGACGGACACCTACGAGCAGTACTTC. Its translation: CASSERTDTYEQYF.

The chain recombines TRBV10-3 with TRBJ1-5; unclear D gene. Trimming pared 3 bases from V and 4 bases from J, leaving 4 bases between. This CDR3 contains 12 residues. Germline V gene sequence: CDR1 ENHRY, CDR2 SYGVKD. As DNA, the CDR3 is TGTGCCATCAGTGACAGTAATCAGCCCCAGCATTTT. It yields the protein CAISDSNQPQHF.

This chain links TRBV9 with TRBJ2-7, with TRBD1 matching over 9 bases. Germline CDR1 SGDLS, CDR2 YYNGEE. V gave up 0 bases and J gave up 2 bases; unmatched junction bases: 6. The CDR3 is 16 residues long. The DNA of the CDR3 is TGTGCCAGCAGCGTAGGAGGACAGGGGACAACCTACGAGCAGTACTTC. Translated: CASSVGGQGTTYEQYF.

The gene calls are TRBV7-9 and TRBJ1-4; D gene unclear. The CDR3 is 14 amino acids. The V end was cut by 2 bases, the J end by 7 bases, with 11 bases between. Germline lookup yields CDR1 SEHNR and CDR2 FQNEAQ (reference sequence). CDR3 region: CASSLSPAGEKLFF. CDR3 nucleotide sequence: TGTGCCAGCAGCTTATCTCCCGCGGGTGAAAAACTGTTTTTT.

The V gene is TRBV6-5, the J gene TRBJ1-3, with 10 bases fitting TRBD1. CDR3 length: 14 residues. V lost 6 bases, J lost 4 bases, and 3 bases stayed unmatched. CDR1 MNHEY and CDR2 SVGAGI come from the germline V gene. The CDR3 loop is CASRGTGAGNTIYF. CDR3 coding DNA: TGTGCCAGCAGAGGGACAGGGGCCGGAAACACCATATATTTT.

The rearrangement links TRBV11-3 to TRBJ2-7, with 7 bases lining up with TRBD1. CDR3 length: 19 amino acids. V shed 0 bases and J 1 base; nucleotides not matched to a gene: 15. From germline, CDR1 is SGHNT and CDR2 YENEEA. The CDR3 DNA reads as TGTGCCAGCAGCTTAGAAGGGGGCAGGGCTTCGTCCAGGTCCTACGAGCAGTACTTC. Translated, it gives CASSLEGGRASSRSYEQYF.

The chain employs TRBV28 and TRBJ1-3; maybe TRBD1 (6 bases). Trimming pared 5 bases from V and 0 bases from J, leaving 11 bases between. CDR1 is MDHEN, CDR2 SYDVKM, per germline. The length of the CDR3 is 15 residues. The CDR3 region is CASSIPQGSGNTIYF. CDR3 bases: TGTGCCAGCAGTATTCCACAGGGCTCTGGAAACACCATATATTTT. Drawing the rest from reference TRBV28 and TRBJ1-3, the complete variable domain is DVKVTQSSRYLVKRTGEKVFLECVQDMDHENMFWYRQDPGLGLRLIYFSYDVKMKEKGDIPEGYSVSREKKERFSLILESASTNQTSMYLCASSIPQGSGNTIYFGEGSWLTVV.

The V and J genes are TRBV24-1 and TRBJ1-1; 8 positions agree with TRBD1. V shed 4 bases and J 6 bases; nucleotides not matched to a gene: 15. Germline CDR1 KGHDR, CDR2 SFDVKD. The CDR3 consists of 17 residues. CDR3 DNA sequence: TGTGCCACCAGTGACCTCGGACAGGGTATAATTGTTGCTGAAGCTTTCTTT. It encodes CATSDLGQGIIVAEAFF.

The chain combines TRBV5-6 with TRBJ2-7; D is possibly TRBD2 (5 bases). The germline CDR1 and CDR2 sequences are SGHDT and YYEEEE. The CDR3 sequence is 16 residues long. Trimming shortened V by 0 bases and J by 5 bases, and 18 bases separated the two germline ends. The CDR3 loop reads CASSLDYSWGENEQYF. CDR3 DNA: TGTGCCAGCAGCTTGGACTACTCGTGGGGAGAGAACGAGCAGTACTTC. Full variable domain (rest looked up from reference TRBV5-6 and TRBJ2-7): DAGVTQSPTHLIKTRGQQVTLRCSPKSGHDTVSWYQQALGQGPQFIFQYYEEEERQRGNFPDRFSGHQFPNYSSELNVNALLLGDSALYLCASSLDYSWGENEQYFGPGTRLTVT.

J is TRBJ1-6 and V is TRBV6-4; the D gene is possibly TRBD1 (5 bases). V lost 0 bases to trimming and J lost 9 bases, with 15 bases between them. Germline CDR1 and CDR2: MRHNA and SNTAGT. The CDR3 is 16 residues long. CDR3 nucleotides: TGTGCCAGCAGTGACTCCGGGGGGAAGGCGTTTTCACCCCTCCACTTT. Translated, it gives CASSDSGGKAFSPLHF.

V is TRBV6-1 and J is TRBJ1-1; 8 positions agree with TRBD1. The V segment lost 3 bases and the J segment 1 base; nucleotides outside the gene matches: 4. Germline CDR1 and CDR2: MNHNS and SASEGT. This CDR3 spans 15 amino acids. In DNA form, the CDR3 reads TGTGCCAGCAGTGACAGGGGGCGGGCGAACACTGAAGCTTTCTTT. This gives the protein CASSDRGRANTEAFF.

The rearrangement links TRBV7-9 to TRBJ1-1; D uncertain. The V gene's germline CDR1 is SEHNR and CDR2 FQNEAQ (reference sequence). The length of the CDR3 is 11 residues. V lost 4 bases and J 3 bases, leaving 3 bases between the germline ends. The CDR3, as DNA: TGTGCCAGCAGCTCTTACACTGAAGCTTTCTTT. This encodes CASSSYTEAFF.

Only one count was recorded for this clone. The CDR3 DNA reads TGTGCCAGCAGTTCCGCGACTGCAGATACGCAGTATTTT. Residues: CASSSATADTQYF. This chain uses TRBV2 with TRBJ2-3; no clear D. CDR1 and CDR2 (germline): SNHLY, FYNNEI. V was shortened by 5 bases and J by 4 bases, with 10 bases between the two germline ends. CDR3 size: 13 residues. The full variable domain, completed using reference TRBV2 and TRBJ2-3, is EPEVTQTPSHQVTQMGQEVILRCVPISNHLYFYWYRQILGQKVEFLVSFYNNEISEKSEIFDDQFSVERPDGSNFTLKIRSTKLEDSAMYFCASSSATADTQYFGPGTRLTVL.

V and J are TRBV15 and TRBJ1-1; TRBD1 might be the D (5 bases). V was trimmed by 1 base and J by 5 bases, leaving 14 bases between them. The CDR3 covers 15 residues. Germline-derived CDR1 and CDR2 are LNHNV and YYDKDF (reference sequence). In DNA, the CDR3 is TGTGCCACCAGCAGAGCACAGGTGGGTCGGACTGAAGCTTTCTTT. This translates into CATSRAQVGRTEAFF.

The V and J genes are TRBV11-3 and TRBJ1-2, with TRBD1 matching over 9 bases. This CDR3 spans 15 amino acids. Germline CDR1 reads SGHNT; CDR2 reads YENEEA. The ends lost 5 bases at V and 4 bases at J; junction bases unmatched: 8. The CDR3 is CASSGEGTGTYGYTF. CDR3 DNA sequence: TGTGCCAGCAGCGGCGAGGGGACAGGGACCTATGGCTACACCTTC. Full variable domain (remainder filled in from reference TRBV11-3 and TRBJ1-2): EAGVVQSPRYKIIEKKQPVAFWCNPISGHNTLYWYLQNLGQGPELLIRYENEEAVDDSQLPKDRFSAERLKGVDSTLKIQPAELGDSAVYLCASSGEGTGTYGYTFGSGTRLTVV.

The V call is TRBV7-9, the J call TRBJ2-1; TRBD1 agrees at 8 bases. Germline V gene data show CDR1 as SEHNR and CDR2 as FQNEAQ (reference sequence). V lost 5 bases to trimming and J lost 0 bases; unmatched junction nucleotides: 6. This CDR3 comprises 16 residues. The CDR3 DNA reads TGTGCCAGCAGCAACCCTACAGGGGGCTCCTACAATGAGCAGTTCTTC. Translated: CASSNPTGGSYNEQFF.

The chain employs TRBV9 and TRBJ2-2, with D hard to call. CDR1 SGDLS and CDR2 YYNGEE come from the germline V gene. This CDR3 comprises 12 residues. Trimming stripped 1 base from V and 6 bases from J, with 4 bases between. CDR3 in DNA: TGTGCCAGCAGCGTACTGTCCGGGGAGCTGTTTTTT. Amino acid sequence: CASSVLSGELFF.

J is TRBJ1-3 and V is TRBV19; the D gene is possibly TRBD1 (6 bases). This CDR3 is 16 amino acids long. The germline gives CDR1 LNHDA, CDR2 SQIVND (reference sequence). V dropped 6 bases and J dropped 0 bases, with 15 bases sitting between them. The CDR3 sequence: CASSPWTAASGNTIYF. The CDR3 DNA follows: TGTGCCAGTAGCCCTTGGACAGCCGCCTCTGGAAACACCATATATTTT.

The chain couples TRBV19 to TRBJ2-7; TRBD1 is a possible D gene (6 bases). This CDR3 has 16 residues. CDR1 and CDR2 from the germline V gene are LNHDA and SQIVND (reference sequence). V gave up 3 bases and J gave up 0 bases, with 15 bases separating them. CDR3 sequence: CASSIQQGPRSYEQYF. CDR3 sequence (DNA): TGTGCCAGTAGTATCCAGCAGGGGCCGCGCTCCTACGAGCAGTACTTC. The full variable domain, its missing parts supplied by reference TRBV19 and TRBJ2-7, is DGGITQSPKYLFRKEGQNVTLSCEQNLNHDAMYWYRQDPGQGLRLIYYSQIVNDFQKGDIAEGYSVSREKKESFPLTVTSAQKNPTAFYLCASSIQQGPRSYEQYFGPGTRLTVT.

The chain recombines TRBV3-1 (or the pseudogene TRBV3-2) with TRBJ2-7; 8 positions agree with TRBD1. This CDR3 is 14 amino acids long. Germline CDR1 reads LGHDT; CDR2 reads YNNKEL (reference sequence). Trimming at V came to 4 bases and at J to 5 bases, leaving 7 bases not matched to a gene. The CDR3 sequence is CASSRQGANDEQYF. CDR3 nucleotides: TGTGCCAGCAGCCGGCAGGGGGCAAATGACGAGCAGTACTTC.

The chain employs TRBV20-1 and TRBJ2-1; D gene unclear. The CDR3 runs to 14 residues. Germline-derived CDR1 and CDR2 are DFQATT and SNEGSKA (reference sequence). The germline V and J ends were trimmed by 3 bases and 2 bases, with 11 bases remaining between them. For the CDR3, the DNA is TGCAGTGCTAGTCGAGGCGGCGCCTACAATGAGCAGTTCTTC. Translating it yields CSASRGGAYNEQFF.